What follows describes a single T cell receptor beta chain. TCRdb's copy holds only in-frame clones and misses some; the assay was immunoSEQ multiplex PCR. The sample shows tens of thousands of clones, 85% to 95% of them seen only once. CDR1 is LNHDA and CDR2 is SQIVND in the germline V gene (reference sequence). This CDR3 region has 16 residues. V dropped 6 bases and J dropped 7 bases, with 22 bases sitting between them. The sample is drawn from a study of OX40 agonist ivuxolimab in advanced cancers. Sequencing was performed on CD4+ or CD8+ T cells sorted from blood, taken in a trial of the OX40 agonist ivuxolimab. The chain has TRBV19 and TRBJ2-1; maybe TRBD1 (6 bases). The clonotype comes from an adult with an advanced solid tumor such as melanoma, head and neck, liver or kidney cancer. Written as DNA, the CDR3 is TGTGCCAGTAGCCCCCCCCCTGGCAGGGGCCCGAATGAGCAGTTCTTC. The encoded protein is CASSPPPGRGPNEQFF.